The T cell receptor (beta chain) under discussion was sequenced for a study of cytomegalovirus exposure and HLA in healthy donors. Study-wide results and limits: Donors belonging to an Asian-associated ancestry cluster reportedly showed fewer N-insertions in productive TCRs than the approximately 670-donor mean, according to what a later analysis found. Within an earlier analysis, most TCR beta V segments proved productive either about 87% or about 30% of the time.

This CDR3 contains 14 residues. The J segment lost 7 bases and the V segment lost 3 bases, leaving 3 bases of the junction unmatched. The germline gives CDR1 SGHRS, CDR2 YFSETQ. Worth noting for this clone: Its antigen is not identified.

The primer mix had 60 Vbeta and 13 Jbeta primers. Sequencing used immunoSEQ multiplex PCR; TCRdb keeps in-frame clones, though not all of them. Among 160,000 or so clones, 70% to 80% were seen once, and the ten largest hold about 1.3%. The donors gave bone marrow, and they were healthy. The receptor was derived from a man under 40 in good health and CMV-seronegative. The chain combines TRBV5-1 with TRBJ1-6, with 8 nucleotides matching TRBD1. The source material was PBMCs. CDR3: CASSYGQGNSPLHF. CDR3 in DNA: TGCGCCAGCAGCTATGGACAGGGAAATTCACCCCTCCACTTT.